A selection of T cell receptor beta chains follows, all from one sample in a study of tumor-infiltrating lymphocytes in oesophageal squamous cell carcinoma. TCRdb redid the calling of the PCR reads with MiXCR, one entry per CDR3 protein. Here the sample spans tens of thousands of distinct CDR3 sequences, around 34% being singletons. Sample: esophageal tumor tissue. These receptors all stem from a female donor with esophageal squamous cell carcinoma. Each CDR3 is given with its conserved first and last residue. The D gene is left open where the match is weak. Size is stated for part of the rows, as once, few or many counts, or as a class when the clone is expanded.

cdr3_nt | cdr3_aa | d_call | j_call | v_call | clone_size
TGTGCCAGCAGTCCGAGGGGCGGGATCTCCTACAATGAGCAGTACTTC | CASSPRGGISYNEQYF | NA | TRBJ2-5 | TRBV28 | many
TGTGCCAGCAGCTTGGATAGAAGACAAGAGACCCAGTACTTC | CASSLDRRQETQYF | NA | TRBJ2-5 | TRBV7-9 | many
TGTGCCAGTAAGGGGACAGGGGGTATCAATCAGCCCCAGCATTTT | CASKGTGGINQPQHF | TRBD1 | TRBJ1-5 | TRBV19 | NA
TGTGCCAGCAGCCCGGGGCCTGGACAGGGCAATTCACCCCTCCACTTC | CASSPGPGQGNSPLHF | TRBD1 | TRBJ2-1 | TRBV7-2 | once
TGTGCCAGCAGTTTCAGGAACTACGAGCAGTACTTC | CASSFRNYEQYF | NA | TRBJ2-7 | TRBV12-3/TRBV12-4 | NA
TGTGCCAGCATCAACCACGCCTACGAGCAGTACTTC | CASINHAYEQYF | NA | TRBJ2-7 | TRBV28 | NA
TGTGCCAGCAGTATAGTTTATCGAGAGACCCAGTACTTC | CASSIVYRETQYF | NA | TRBJ2-5 | TRBV6-1 | many
TGTGCCAGCAGTTCCACCGGGACTAATTACAATGAGCAGTTCTTC | CASSSTGTNYNEQFF | TRBD2 | TRBJ2-1 | TRBV28 | NA
TGCGCCAGCAGCCCGACAGGGGGTGGCTACGAGCAGTACTTC | CASSPTGGGYEQYF | TRBD1 | TRBJ2-7 | TRBV5-1 | many
TGCGCCAGCAGCACCTCAGGGTCGGGCGAGCAGTACTTC | CASSTSGSGEQYF | NA | TRBJ2-7 | TRBV5-1 | NA
TGTGCCAGCAGTGAAGCGCTACAGGGGGTTTCACCCCTCCACTTC | CASSEALQGVSPLHF | TRBD1 | TRBJ2-5 | TRBV2 | many